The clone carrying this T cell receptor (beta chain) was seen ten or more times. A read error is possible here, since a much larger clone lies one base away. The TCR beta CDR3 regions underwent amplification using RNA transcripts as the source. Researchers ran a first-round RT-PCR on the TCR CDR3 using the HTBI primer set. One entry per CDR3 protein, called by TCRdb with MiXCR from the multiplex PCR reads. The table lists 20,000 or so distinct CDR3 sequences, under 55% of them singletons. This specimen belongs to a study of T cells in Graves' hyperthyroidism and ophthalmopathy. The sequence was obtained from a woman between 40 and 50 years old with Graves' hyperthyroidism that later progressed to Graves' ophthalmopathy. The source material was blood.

CDR3 nucleotide sequence: TGCGGTGCTGAGTCGACGCCCAGCGGGGAGCTGTTTTTT. Residues: CGAESTPSGELFF. J is TRBJ2-2 and V is TRBV20-1; the D is unclear. Germline V gene data show CDR1 as DFQATT and CDR2 as SNEGSKA (reference sequence). This CDR3 region has 13 residues.